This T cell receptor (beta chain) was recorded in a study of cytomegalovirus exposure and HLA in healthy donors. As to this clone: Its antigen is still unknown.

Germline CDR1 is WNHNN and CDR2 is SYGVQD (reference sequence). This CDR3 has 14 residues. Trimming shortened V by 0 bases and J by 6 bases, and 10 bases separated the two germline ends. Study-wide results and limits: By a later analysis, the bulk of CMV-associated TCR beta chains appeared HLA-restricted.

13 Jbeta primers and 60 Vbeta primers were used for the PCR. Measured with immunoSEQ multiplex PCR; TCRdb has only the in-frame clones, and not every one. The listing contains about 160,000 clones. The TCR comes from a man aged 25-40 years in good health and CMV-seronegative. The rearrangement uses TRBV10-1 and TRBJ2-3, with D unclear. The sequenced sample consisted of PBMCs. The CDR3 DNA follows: TGCGCCAGCAGTGAGTCAGCCGCCGCGGATACGCAGTATTTT. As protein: CASSESAAADTQYF.